These 5 T cell receptor beta chains share one sample of origin, sequenced in a study of blood T cell repertoires in COVID-19. Assay used: immunoSEQ multiplex PCR; TCRdb lists only in-frame clones, some missing. Of 180,000 or so clones in the sample, approximately 83% are singletons; the top ten hold roughly 6.9%. Sequencing input: PBMCs or T cells enriched from blood (not recorded which). The source is a man in his forties or fifties who had recovered from COVID-19.

The chain has TRBV7-3 and TRBJ1-2; TRBD1 aligns across 11 bases. The CDR3 contains 14 residues. Per germline, CDR1 SGHTA and CDR2 FQGTGA. J gave up 6 bases and V 6 bases, and 6 bases lay outside the gene matches. The CDR3 DNA reads TGTGCCAGCAGTCGGACAGGGGGCGCGGATGGCTACACCTTC. This translates into CASSRTGGADGYTF.

The chain has TRBV30 and TRBJ1-5; 7 bases agree with TRBD1. V dropped 5 bases and J dropped 3; count of bases not matched to a gene: 10. Germline assignment: CDR1 GTSNPN and CDR2 SVGIG (reference sequence). This CDR3 is 15 amino acids long. The DNA of the CDR3 is TGTGCCTGGGGACGAGGGACAGCCGACAATCAGCCCCAGCATTTT. This translates into CAWGRGTADNQPQHF.

V gene TRBV5-6 combines with J gene TRBJ1-3; no definite D call. The V end lost 7 bases, the J end lost 7 bases, and 18 bases lay between the germline ends. Germline V gene data show CDR1 as SGHDT and CDR2 as YYEEEE. CDR3 size: 14 residues. The CDR3 spells CASRPSGLENTIYF. Here the CDR3 DNA reads TGTGCCAGCCGCCCGAGTGGCTTGGAGAACACCATATATTTT.

This clone was counted once. The rearrangement uses TRBV5-4 and TRBJ2-1, with 10 nucleotides matching TRBD2. V lost 4 bases, J lost 2 bases, and 3 bases stayed unmatched. Germline CDR1 and CDR2: SGHNT and YYREEE (reference sequence). CDR3 length: 15 amino acids. The CDR3, as DNA: TGTGCCAGCAGCATGAGCGGGGGGGCCTACAATGAGCAGTTCTTC. Its translation: CASSMSGGAYNEQFF.

V usage is TRBV28 and J usage is TRBJ1-5, with 8 bases matching TRBD1. V was pared by 11 bases and J by 6 bases, with 12 bases of the junction left unmatched. Germline CDR1 and CDR2: MDHEN and SYDVKM. CDR3 length: 14 amino acids. The CDR3 loop is CAGSGTGLFQPQHF. CDR3 nucleotides: TGTGCCGGCTCCGGGACAGGTCTTTTTCAGCCCCAGCATTTT.